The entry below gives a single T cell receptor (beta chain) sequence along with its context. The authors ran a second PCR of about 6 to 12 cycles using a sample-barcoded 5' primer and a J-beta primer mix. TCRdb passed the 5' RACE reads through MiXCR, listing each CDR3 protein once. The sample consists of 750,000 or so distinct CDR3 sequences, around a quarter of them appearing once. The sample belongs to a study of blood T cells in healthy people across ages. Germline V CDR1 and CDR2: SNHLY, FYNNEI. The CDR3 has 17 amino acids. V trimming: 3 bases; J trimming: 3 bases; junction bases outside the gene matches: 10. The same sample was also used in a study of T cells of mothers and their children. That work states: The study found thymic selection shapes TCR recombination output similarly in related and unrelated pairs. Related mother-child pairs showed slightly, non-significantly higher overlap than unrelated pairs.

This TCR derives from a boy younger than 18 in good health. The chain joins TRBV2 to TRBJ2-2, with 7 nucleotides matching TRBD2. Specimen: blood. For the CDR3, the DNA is TGTGCCAGCAGTGAGCGGGAACTAGCGAGTCACACCGGGGAGCTGTTTTTT. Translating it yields CASSERELASHTGELFF.